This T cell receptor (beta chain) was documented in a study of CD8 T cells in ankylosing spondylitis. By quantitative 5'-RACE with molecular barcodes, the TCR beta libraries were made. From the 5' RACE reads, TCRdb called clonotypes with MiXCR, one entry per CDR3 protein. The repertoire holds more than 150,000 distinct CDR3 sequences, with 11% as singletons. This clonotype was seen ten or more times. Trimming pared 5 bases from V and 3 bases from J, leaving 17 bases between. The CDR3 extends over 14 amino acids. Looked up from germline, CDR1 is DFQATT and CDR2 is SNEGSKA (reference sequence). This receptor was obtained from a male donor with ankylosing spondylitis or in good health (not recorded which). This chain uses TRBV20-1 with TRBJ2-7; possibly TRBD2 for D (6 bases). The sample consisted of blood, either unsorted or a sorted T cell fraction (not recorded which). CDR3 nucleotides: TGCAGTGCTGACCGCGGGACTTCCGTCTACGAGCAGTACTTC. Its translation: CSADRGTSVYEQYF.